One and the same sample provided the 27 T cell receptor beta chains below, sequenced in a study of T cell responses to AZD1222 COVID-19 vaccine. Sequencing was performed with immunoSEQ multiplex PCR; in TCRdb, only in-frame clones are kept and a portion is missing. The table has 140,000 to 150,000 clones, roughly 92% seen once. This specimen was peripheral blood, taken on day 0 of AZD1222 vaccination. The origin of the receptors is an adult in good health.

V gene TRBV4-1 combines with J gene TRBJ2-1; 12 bases are a match to TRBD2. V shed 1 base and J 5 bases; nucleotides not matched to a gene: 0. The CDR3 extends over 15 amino acids. Germline CDR1 and CDR2: MGHRA and YSYEKL. The CDR3 is CASSQGLAGDNEQFF. CDR3 nucleotides: TGCGCCAGCAGCCAAGGACTAGCGGGAGACAATGAGCAGTTCTTC.

The rearrangement joins TRBV5-4 to TRBJ2-2; D not resolved. The V end lost 1 base, the J end lost 1 base, and 2 bases lay between the germline ends. CDR1 is SGHNT and CDR2 is YYREEE in the germline V gene (reference sequence). CDR3 length equals 13 residues. CDR3 amino acids: CASSLQNTGELFF. In DNA, the CDR3 is TGTGCCAGCAGCTTGCAGAACACCGGGGAGCTGTTTTTT.

Remarks on this clone: Germline and junction disagree at one end, which may indicate a read error. The chain links TRBV7-7 to TRBJ2-5; a possible D gene is TRBD2 (5 bases). Germline lookup yields CDR1 SSHAT and CDR2 FNYEAQ (reference sequence). The CDR3 totals 13 residues. CDR3 bases: TGTGCTAGCAGCTTAGTAAGAGGGGAGACCCAGTACTTC. Protein sequence: CASSLVRGETQYF.

The chain is built from TRBV4-1 and TRBJ2-5, with 9 bases lining up with TRBD1. Unmatched junction bases numbered 9, after V lost 4 bases and J lost 3 bases. CDR1 and CDR2 (germline): MGHRA, YSYEKL. There are 16 residues in the CDR3. This CDR3 is CASSLFHRDREETQYF. The CDR3 DNA reads as TGCGCCAGCAGCCTTTTCCACCGGGACAGGGAAGAGACCCAGTACTTC.

The chain links TRBV9 to TRBJ2-5; possibly TRBD2 for D (5 bases). The CDR3 extends over 16 amino acids. Trimming removed 0 bases at V and 0 bases at J, with 12 bases between. Germline V CDR1 and CDR2: SGDLS, YYNGEE. The CDR3 nucleotides read TGTGCCAGCAGCGTAGGACTCACGGGGTACCAAGAGACCCAGTACTTC. This encodes CASSVGLTGYQETQYF.

V and J are TRBV5-1 and TRBJ2-7; 10 bases map to TRBD2. Germline values: CDR1 SGHRS, CDR2 YFSETQ. Germline trimming cut 3 bases from V and 3 bases from J; bases unmatched to any gene: 9. The CDR3 length is 16 residues. As DNA, the CDR3 is TGCGCCAGCAGCTCCGCTCCACTAGCGGGATACTACGAGCAGTACTTC. It specifies CASSSAPLAGYYEQYF.

This clone is a singleton in its sample. The rearrangement uses TRBV10-2 and TRBJ2-3; D is ambiguous. CDR1 is WSHSY, CDR2 SAAADI, per germline. The CDR3 runs to 11 residues. The V end lost 7 bases, the J end lost 5 bases, and 7 bases lay between the germline ends. For the CDR3, the DNA is TGCGCCAGCAAAACGGGAGATACGCAGTATTTT. Protein sequence: CASKTGDTQYF.

The V gene is TRBV2, the J gene TRBJ1-2; D gene uncertain. This CDR3 contains 14 residues. Germline V gene sequence: CDR1 SNHLY, CDR2 FYNNEI. Deletions cut 2 bases from V and 10 bases from J, with 17 bases between. The CDR3 reads CASSEWYRPVPYTF. CDR3 bases: TGTGCCAGCAGTGAATGGTATAGACCGGTACCCTACACCTTC.

This rearrangement joins TRBV5-1 to TRBJ1-2; D is possibly TRBD1 (6 bases). V lost 0 bases and J 9 bases, leaving 12 bases between the germline ends. There are 13 residues in the CDR3. Germline values: CDR1 SGHRS, CDR2 YFSETQ. The CDR3 loop reads CASSLAWGPSYTF. The CDR3 DNA reads TGCGCCAGCAGCTTGGCCTGGGGGCCGAGCTACACCTTC.

J is TRBJ2-3 and V is TRBV4-2; possibly TRBD1 for D (6 bases). The ends were cut back, 5 bases at V and 1 base at J, with 13 bases in the middle. The CDR3 consists of 15 residues. Per the germline V gene, CDR1 is LGHNA and CDR2 is YNFKEQ. The CDR3 DNA sequence: TGTGCCAGCAGCTACAGGACAGAGGGCACAGATACGCAGTATTTT. As protein: CASSYRTEGTDTQYF.

The chain recombines TRBV4-1 with TRBJ2-1; TRBD2 agrees at 7 bases. There are 17 residues in the CDR3. The trim removed 0 bases at V and 6 bases at J, leaving 11 bases unmatched. The germline CDR1 and CDR2 sequences are MGHRA and YSYEKL. The CDR3 nucleotides read TGCGCCAGCAGCCAAGATTGGGGAGGGAGTTTCGTCAATGAGCAGTTCTTC. Its protein product is CASSQDWGGSFVNEQFF.

This chain links TRBV29-1 with TRBJ2-1, with 7 nucleotides matching TRBD1. From germline, CDR1 is SQVTM and CDR2 ANQGSEA. The CDR3 runs 12 residues. Germline trimming cut 7 bases from V and 8 bases from J; bases unmatched to any gene: 8. Here the CDR3 reads CSGQTDRDEQFF. The DNA for the CDR3 is TGCAGCGGGCAAACCGACAGGGATGAGCAGTTCTTC.

As DNA, the CDR3 is TGTGCCACCCGGACAGGGGGCTATAATCAGCCCCAGCATTTT. It translates to CATRTGGYNQPQHF. J is TRBJ1-5 and V is TRBV28, with TRBD1 identical over 11 bases. CDR1 is MDHEN, CDR2 SYDVKM, per germline. This CDR3 contains 14 residues. The trim removed 10 bases at V and 4 bases at J, leaving 6 bases unmatched.

The chain is built from TRBV5-1 and TRBJ2-3, with D possibly being TRBD2 (6 bases). V was clipped by 0 bases and J by 1 base, with 9 bases between them. The germline V gene has CDR1 SGHRS and CDR2 YFSETQ. CDR3 length: 15 amino acids. CDR3 sequence (DNA): TGCGCCAGCAGCTTGGTGGGAGGAGGCACAGATACGCAGTATTTT. It codes for CASSLVGGGTDTQYF.

The rearrangement links TRBV10-3 to TRBJ1-4; D remains ambiguous. The CDR3 runs to 13 residues. The V and J ends lost 11 bases and 0 bases respectively, with 10 bases between them. The germline V gene encodes CDR1 ENHRY and CDR2 SYGVKD. CDR3 DNA: TGTGCCGCACACAGCGCAACTAATGAAAAACTGTTTTTT. Its translation: CAAHSATNEKLFF.

This chain links TRBV27 with TRBJ2-3; D unclear. CDR1 is MNHEY, CDR2 SMNVEV, per germline (reference sequence). CDR3 length equals 14 residues. Trimming removed 2 bases from V and 5 bases from J, with 11 bases in between. As DNA, the CDR3 is TGTGCCAGCAGTTTACGGGTTTACGAAGATACGCAGTATTTT. Translated: CASSLRVYEDTQYF.

The chain carries TRBV12-2 and TRBJ1-1. TRBV12-2 is assigned pseudogene status. CDR3 length equals 20 residues. The DNA for the CDR3 is TGTGCAAGTCGCTTAGCGCCGTCGGGCCGAGGTGAAGGAATCCCCACTGAAGCTTTCTTT. Its protein product is CASRLAPSGRGEGIPTEAFF.

The chain recombines TRBV7-6 with TRBJ2-1; 11 bases match TRBD2. CDR3 size: 15 residues. Unmatched junction bases numbered 5, after V lost 5 bases and J lost 5 bases. Germline loops: CDR1 SGHVS, CDR2 FNYEAQ. The CDR3 protein is CASSHLAGGHNEQFF. The CDR3 DNA sequence: TGTGCCAGCAGCCATCTAGCGGGAGGCCACAATGAGCAGTTCTTC. Drawing the rest from reference TRBV7-6 and TRBJ2-1, the complete variable domain is GAGVSQSPRYKVTKRGQDVALRCDPISGHVSLYWYRQALGQGPEFLTYFNYEAQQDKSGLPNDRFSAERPEGSISTLTIQRTEQRDSAMYRCASSHLAGGHNEQFFGPGTRLTVL.

The V and J genes are TRBV7-9 and TRBJ1-6; D is ambiguous. This CDR3 is 12 amino acids long. In germline, CDR1 is SEHNR, CDR2 FQNEAQ (reference sequence). Trimming pared 6 bases from V and 2 bases from J, leaving 2 bases between. The CDR3 sequence is CASRTYNSPLHF. The DNA for the CDR3 is TGTGCCAGCAGGACCTATAATTCACCCCTCCACTTT.

This chain links TRBV9 with TRBJ2-3; possible D gene TRBD2, 6 bases. The germline V and J ends were trimmed by 3 bases and 0 bases, with 11 bases remaining between them. The CDR3 sequence is 15 residues long. Per germline, CDR1 SGDLS and CDR2 YYNGEE. Written as DNA, the CDR3 is TGTGCCAGCAGCGCCAGAAGCGGGAGCACAGATACGCAGTATTTT. It yields the protein CASSARSGSTDTQYF. The full variable domain, in which reference TRBV9 and TRBJ2-3 provide the parts outside the CDR3, is DSGVTQTPKHLITATGQRVTLRCSPRSGDLSVYWYQQSLDQGLQFLIQYYNGEERAKGNILERFSAQQFPDLHSELNLSSLELGDSALYFCASSARSGSTDTQYFGPGTRLTVL.

This sequence joins TRBV19 and TRBJ2-7; the match to TRBD1 covers 7 bases. V gave up 3 bases and J gave up 4 bases; unmatched junction bases: 6. Germline values: CDR1 LNHDA, CDR2 SQIVND (reference sequence). CDR3 length: 14 amino acids. The CDR3 DNA reads TGTGCCAGTAGTATTGGACAGGTTCCATACGAGCAGTACTTC. Protein product: CASSIGQVPYEQYF.

This chain joins TRBV28 and TRBJ2-7; 8 bases fit TRBD1. CDR1 and CDR2 from the germline V gene are MDHEN and SYDVKM. This CDR3 has 14 amino acids. Germline trimming cut 3 bases from V and 6 bases from J; bases unmatched to any gene: 7. The CDR3 protein is CASSFGDRGTEQYF. The CDR3 coding sequence is TGTGCCAGCAGTTTTGGAGACAGGGGAACCGAGCAGTACTTC.

The gene calls are TRBV10-3 and TRBJ2-1; 10 bases match TRBD2. Trimming removed 3 bases from V and 3 bases from J; junction bases left unmatched: 5. The CDR3 sequence is 16 residues long. Germline CDR1 ENHRY, CDR2 SYGVKD. CDR3 coding DNA: TGTGCCATCAGTGAAAAACTAGCGGGGCTCTACAATGAGCAGTTCTTC. Protein sequence: CAISEKLAGLYNEQFF.

The CDR3 nucleotides are TGTGCCAGCAGTGACGGGGACAGGGTGGCCTTCAGGGTTCAGTACTTC. This encodes CASSDGDRVAFRVQYF. The chain uses TRBV6-1 and TRBJ2-4; TRBD1 aligns across 9 bases. CDR3 length equals 16 residues. Germline lookup yields CDR1 MNHNS and CDR2 SASEGT. The ends lost 3 bases at V and 11 bases at J; junction bases unmatched: 14.

This sequence joins TRBV28 and TRBJ2-1, with D perhaps TRBD2 (5 bases). The CDR3 loop spans 14 amino acids. The V end lost 1 base, the J end lost 15 bases, and 19 bases lay between the germline ends. Per germline, CDR1 MDHEN and CDR2 SYDVKM. The CDR3 loop reads CASSLFSWGADLFF. The CDR3 region has the DNA TGTGCCAGCAGTTTATTCTCTTGGGGAGCGGATTTGTTCTTC.

The chain uses TRBV28 and TRBJ2-7, with 7 bases matching TRBD2. The V gene's germline CDR1 is MDHEN and CDR2 SYDVKM. The CDR3 is made up of 16 amino acids. V gave up 3 bases and J gave up 0 bases; unmatched junction bases: 8. CDR3 amino acids: CASSFPPQRDSYEQYF. The CDR3 bases are TGTGCCAGCAGTTTCCCCCCGCAGCGGGACTCCTACGAGCAGTACTTC. The complete variable domain, with remaining parts taken from reference TRBV28 and TRBJ2-7, reads DVKVTQSSRYLVKRTGEKVFLECVQDMDHENMFWYRQDPGLGLRLIYFSYDVKMKEKGDIPEGYSVSREKKERFSLILESASTNQTSMYLCASSFPPQRDSYEQYFGPGTRLTVT.

CDR3 residues: CASSHMMTGFHNEQFF. The CDR3 nucleotides are TGTGCCAGCAGTCATATGATGACAGGGTTCCACAATGAGCAGTTCTTC. J is TRBJ2-1 and V is TRBV6-2 or TRBV6-3; 7 bases are shared with TRBD1. This CDR3 has 16 residues. J lost 5 bases, V lost 5 bases, and 12 bases had no gene match. In germline, CDR1 is MNHEY, CDR2 SVGEGT.